This TCR beta chain came from a study of cytomegalovirus exposure and HLA in healthy donors. Study-wide results and limits: An analysis that came later showed most CMV-associated TCR beta chains appearing HLA-restricted.

Regarding this clone: What it binds is unknown.

This CDR3 contains 16 residues. With 5 bases removed from V and 1 base from J, the gap between germline ends came to 12 bases. The germline V gene has CDR1 SNHLY and CDR2 FYNNEI. This PCR relied on a set of 60 Vbeta primers and 13 Jbeta primers. Authors' analysis steps: Unique TCR beta chains numbered approximately 80 million in a later analysis, with roughly 10 million shared. Profiled with immunoSEQ multiplex PCR; TCRdb holds only in-frame clones, not every one. V and J calls and clone size are copied from that table; D and trimming were computed from the DNA. The sample comprises around 170,000 clones, over 75% of which are singletons, and approximately 0.47% rests with the top ten.

This receptor was obtained from a woman in her forties or fifties in good health and CMV-seronegative. V and J are TRBV2 and TRBJ1-6, with D possibly being TRBD1 (6 bases). The sequenced sample consisted of PBMCs. The CDR3 DNA sequence: TGTGCCAGCAGTCAGGAACAGGGTTCCTATAATTCACCCCTCCACTTT. It yields the protein CASSQEQGSYNSPLHF.